A single sample gave rise to the 31 T cell receptor beta chains below, sequenced in a study of blood T cell repertoires in COVID-19. The protocol was immunoSEQ multiplex PCR, while the TCRdb copy is restricted to in-frame clones and leaves out a portion. This table holds about 300,000 clones, more than 70% found once. Sequencing was performed on peripheral blood. These receptors came from a woman between 45 and 65 years old with acute or convalescent COVID-19.

The chain uses TRBV2 and TRBJ2-7; 7 bases are shared with TRBD1. Germline trimming cut 6 bases from V and 0 bases from J; bases unmatched to any gene: 5. CDR3 size: 14 residues. Germline V lookup: CDR1 SNHLY, CDR2 FYNNEI. CDR3 sequence reads: CASRETGTSYEQYF. The CDR3 coding sequence is TGTGCCAGCAGGGAGACAGGGACCTCCTACGAGCAGTACTTC. Full variable domain (remainder filled in from reference TRBV2 and TRBJ2-7): EPEVTQTPSHQVTQMGQEVILRCVPISNHLYFYWYRQILGQKVEFLVSFYNNEISEKSEIFDDQFSVERPDGSNFTLKIRSTKLEDSAMYFCASRETGTSYEQYFGPGTRLTVT.

This chain connects TRBV7-9 to TRBJ1-4; no reliable D call. V was shortened by 1 base and J by 7 bases, with 16 bases between the two germline ends. Germline values: CDR1 SEHNR, CDR2 FQNEAQ (reference sequence). The CDR3 loop spans 16 amino acids. This CDR3 reads CASSLGTAGEGEKLFF. In nucleotides, the CDR3 is TGTGCCAGCAGCTTAGGGACGGCCGGAGAGGGTGAAAAACTGTTTTTT.

The chain employs TRBV5-8 and TRBJ1-6, with a tentative D call TRBD1 (5 bases). The CDR3 sequence is 16 residues long. Germline CDR1 reads SGHTS; CDR2 reads YDEGEE. Deletions cut 2 bases from V and 1 base from J, with 10 bases between. The CDR3 protein is CASSFRVGSYNSPLHF. Here the CDR3 DNA reads TGTGCCAGCAGCTTCAGGGTCGGGTCCTATAATTCACCCCTCCACTTT. The full variable domain, rest sourced from reference TRBV5-8 and TRBJ1-6, is EAGVTQSPTHLIKTRGQQATLRCSPISGHTSVYWYQQALGLGLQFLLWYDEGEERNRGNFPPRFSGRQFPNYSSELNVNALELEDSALYLCASSFRVGSYNSPLHFGNGTRLTVT.

The V and J genes are TRBV28 and TRBJ2-7, with D possibly being TRBD2 (5 bases). V lost 4 bases and J 3 bases, leaving 13 bases between the germline ends. CDR3 length: 14 amino acids. The V gene's germline CDR1 is MDHEN and CDR2 SYDVKM. CDR3 sequence: CASSSLSGSYEQYF. The DNA of the CDR3 is TGTGCCAGCAGTTCCCTCTCGGGGAGCTACGAGCAGTACTTC.

The sample holds one count of this clone. CDR3 sequence: CASSPMARGYEQYF. The CDR3 DNA sequence: TGTGCCAGCTCACCAATGGCTAGAGGTTACGAGCAGTACTTC. The chain carries TRBV18 and TRBJ2-7, with no clear D. CDR3 length: 14 residues. Germline CDR1 KGHSH, CDR2 LQKENI. V was trimmed by 2 bases and J by 4 bases, leaving 12 bases between them.

The rearrangement links TRBV5-1 to TRBJ1-3, with 8 bases fitting TRBD1. The CDR3 totals 17 residues. V dropped 0 bases and J dropped 0; count of bases not matched to a gene: 5. Germline V gene lookup returns CDR1 SGHRS and CDR2 YFSETQ. CDR3 protein: CASSLGGTGPSGNTIYF. CDR3 bases: TGCGCCAGCAGCTTGGGGGGGACAGGTCCCTCTGGAAACACCATATATTTT.

The chain combines TRBV11-2 with TRBJ2-3, with a weak D call TRBD1 (6 bases). CDR1 is SGHAT, CDR2 FQNNGV, per germline. V was trimmed by 5 bases and J by 2 bases, leaving 11 bases between them. This CDR3 region has 14 residues. The CDR3 bases are TGTGCCAGCAGCCCCTTGGGGGCCACAGATACGCAGTATTTT. Its translation is CASSPLGATDTQYF. Variable domain in full (rest from reference TRBV11-2 and TRBJ2-3): EAGVAQSPRYKIIEKRQSVAFWCNPISGHATLYWYQQILGQGPKLLIQFQNNGVVDDSQLPKDRFSAERLKGVDSTLKIQPAKLEDSAVYLCASSPLGATDTQYFGPGTRLTVL.

The chain uses TRBV29-1 and TRBJ2-3, with a possible D match to TRBD2 (5 bases). The CDR3 is 12 amino acids. The V and J ends lost 2 bases and 6 bases respectively, with 9 bases between them. Germline V gene lookup returns CDR1 SQVTM and CDR2 ANQGSEA. CDR3 nucleotide sequence: TGCAGCGTTGAACGGGGATCCGATACGCAGTATTTT. Translated, it gives CSVERGSDTQYF.

This clone was observed a single time. The chain combines TRBV15 with TRBJ1-4, with 10 bases lining up with TRBD1. The length of the CDR3 is 19 residues. Germline CDR1 reads LNHNV; CDR2 reads YYDKDF (reference sequence). With V trimmed by 3 bases and J by 7 bases, 17 bases remained unmatched. In DNA form, the CDR3 reads TGTGCCACCAGCAGGAGGTCAATCTACGACAGGGGGCGAGGTGAAAAACTGTTTTTT. The encoded protein is CATSRRSIYDRGRGEKLFF.

The V call is TRBV7-3, the J call TRBJ1-1, with D possibly TRBD1 on 5 matching bases. In germline, CDR1 is SGHTA, CDR2 FQGTGA. The CDR3 contains 15 residues. The V and J ends lost 5 bases and 3 bases respectively, with 16 bases between them. DNA for the CDR3: TGTGCCAGCAGCCCAGTCGGTGGCAGGGACACTGAAGCTTTCTTT. It translates to CASSPVGGRDTEAFF.

The chain uses TRBV28 and TRBJ1-5, with 10 bases lining up with TRBD1. Germline CDR1 and CDR2: MDHEN and SYDVKM. The CDR3 consists of 17 residues. Unmatched junction bases numbered 4, after V lost 0 bases and J lost 2 bases. The CDR3 DNA is TGTGCCAGCAGTTTATGGGGGACAGGGGTCGGCAATCAGCCCCAGCATTTT. Translating it yields CASSLWGTGVGNQPQHF.

This clone was detected many times. The rearrangement links TRBV6-5 to TRBJ1-6, with D unresolved. V was shortened by 11 bases and J by 6 bases, with 14 bases between the two germline ends. This CDR3 has 13 amino acids. The germline CDR1 and CDR2 sequences are MNHEY and SVGAGI. The CDR3 is CAYGGEGNSPLHF. The DNA of the CDR3 is TGTGCCTACGGTGGGGAGGGTAATTCACCCCTCCACTTT.

This clone was picked up a small number of times. The chain has TRBV3-1 (or the pseudogene TRBV3-2) and TRBJ2-7, with a possible D match to TRBD1 (5 bases). V was shortened by 0 bases and J by 6 bases, with 9 bases between the two germline ends. The CDR3 is 13 amino acids. CDR1 and CDR2 from the germline V gene are LGHDT and YNNKEL (reference sequence). DNA of the CDR3: TGTGCCAGCAGCCAAGACAGGGCACGCGAGCAGTACTTC. Translation: CASSQDRAREQYF.

This rearrangement joins TRBV7-9 to TRBJ1-2; 7 nucleotides align to TRBD1. V lost 4 bases, J lost 0 bases, and 5 bases stayed unmatched. This CDR3 contains 15 residues. Germline CDR1 reads SEHNR; CDR2 reads FQNEAQ (reference sequence). The DNA of the CDR3 is TGTGCCAGCAGCTACGCCGGGACAGCTAACTATGGCTACACCTTC. Protein product: CASSYAGTANYGYTF. The full variable domain, in which reference TRBV7-9 and TRBJ1-2 provide the parts outside the CDR3, is DTGVSQNPRHKITKRGQNVTFRCDPISEHNRLYWYRQTLGQGPEFLTYFQNEAQLEKSRLLSDRFSAERPKGSFSTLEIQRTEQGDSAMYLCASSYAGTANYGYTFGSGTRLTVV.

This clone was detected only a few times. The chain combines TRBV4-2 with TRBJ1-2; 7 bases match TRBD1. J lost 1 base, V lost 0 bases, and 8 bases had no gene match. The V gene's germline CDR1 is LGHNA and CDR2 YNFKEQ. The CDR3 is made up of 17 amino acids. The DNA for the CDR3 is TGTGCCAGCAGCCAAGAGATTTTGACAGGGATTAACTATGGCTACACCTTC. As protein: CASSQEILTGINYGYTF.

V and J are TRBV19 and TRBJ1-5; no definite D call. CDR1 is LNHDA and CDR2 is SQIVND in the germline V gene (reference sequence). With 3 bases removed from V and 1 base from J, the gap between germline ends came to 13 bases. CDR3 length equals 16 residues. The DNA for the CDR3 is TGTGCCAGTAGTATCGTGGCGGTTCTAAGCAATCAGCCCCAGCATTTT. Encoded protein: CASSIVAVLSNQPQHF.

This rearrangement joins TRBV29-1 to TRBJ1-1; D unresolved. The CDR3 has 13 residues. Germline loops: CDR1 SQVTM, CDR2 ANQGSEA. V was clipped by 4 bases and J by 1 base, with 10 bases between them. CDR3 amino acids: CSVVRGGNTEAFF. CDR3 in DNA: TGCAGCGTTGTTCGGGGAGGGAACACTGAAGCTTTCTTT.

CDR3 DNA sequence: TGTGCCAGCAGGGGGACTAGCGGGAGCGGGGAGACCCAGTACTTC. It yields the protein CASRGTSGSGETQYF. This chain joins TRBV6-5 and TRBJ2-5, with TRBD2 matching over 14 bases. The CDR3 length is 15 residues. Germline CDR1 is MNHEY and CDR2 is SVGAGI. J was trimmed by 5 bases and V by 6 bases; bases with no gene match: 5.

The rearrangement links TRBV27 to TRBJ2-7; TRBD1 matches at 11 bases. J gave up 4 bases and V 6 bases, and 5 bases lay outside the gene matches. Per the germline V gene, CDR1 is MNHEY and CDR2 is SMNVEV (reference sequence). The CDR3 contains 14 residues. The CDR3, as DNA: TGTGCCAGCAGGAGGACAGGGGGCTTATACGAGCAGTACTTC. It codes for CASRRTGGLYEQYF.

This rearrangement joins TRBV18 to TRBJ1-2; D call uncertain. CDR1 and CDR2 from the germline V gene are KGHSH and LQKENI. The CDR3 runs to 15 residues. Trimming cost V 3 bases and J 3 bases, with 14 bases left between them. CDR3: CASSPESRKDYGYTF. The DNA for the CDR3 is TGTGCCAGCTCACCTGAAAGCCGTAAAGACTATGGCTACACCTTC.

The V and J genes are TRBV5-1 and TRBJ2-2; the match to TRBD2 covers 10 bases. V lost 6 bases and J lost 4; bases outside the gene matches: 12. This CDR3 is 17 amino acids long. From germline, CDR1 is SGHRS and CDR2 YFSETQ. CDR3 DNA: TGCGCCAGCATTAAATTCCCGCTAGCGGGAGTCACCGGGGAGCTGTTTTTT. It encodes CASIKFPLAGVTGELFF.

This chain's CDR3 is CASRLYPGQGGNTIYF. The CDR3 DNA reads as TGCGCCAGCAGGCTGTACCCCGGGCAGGGCGGAAACACCATATATTTT. V and J are TRBV5-1 and TRBJ1-3, with a possible D match to TRBD1 (5 bases). V was trimmed by 5 bases and J by 4 bases, leaving 19 bases between them. The germline V gene encodes CDR1 SGHRS and CDR2 YFSETQ. This CDR3 has 16 amino acids.

The V call is TRBV28, the J call TRBJ1-6; D unclear. The CDR3 spans 15 residues. V was shortened by 7 bases and J by 0 bases, with 10 bases between the two germline ends. Germline CDR1 and CDR2: MDHEN and SYDVKM. The CDR3 protein is CASTSSLSYNSPLHF. CDR3 in DNA: TGTGCCAGCACCTCCTCCCTCTCCTATAATTCACCCCTCCACTTT. Complete variable domain (other parts from reference TRBV28 and TRBJ1-6): DVKVTQSSRYLVKRTGEKVFLECVQDMDHENMFWYRQDPGLGLRLIYFSYDVKMKEKGDIPEGYSVSREKKERFSLILESASTNQTSMYLCASTSSLSYNSPLHFGNGTRLTVT.

The J gene is TRBJ1-3, the V gene TRBV25-1, with TRBD1 identical over 7 bases. The CDR3 consists of 14 residues. The V gene's germline CDR1 is MGHDK and CDR2 SYGVNS. V was pared by 6 bases and J by 3 bases, with 5 bases of the junction left unmatched. The CDR3 reads CASSSQGYGNTIYF. The CDR3 DNA sequence: TGTGCCAGCAGCTCACAGGGGTATGGAAACACCATATATTTT.

The chain employs TRBV27 and TRBJ2-1, with D unresolved. Germline V gives CDR1 MNHEY, CDR2 SMNVEV (reference sequence). This CDR3 is built from 14 residues. V gave up 8 bases and J gave up 0 bases, with 11 bases separating them. CDR3 sequence: CASSNRYSYNEQFF. CDR3 DNA: TGTGCCAGCTCCAACCGGTACTCCTACAATGAGCAGTTCTTC.

The chain employs TRBV18 and TRBJ2-7, with 8 bases matching TRBD1. This CDR3 contains 14 residues. V was pared by 3 bases and J by 4 bases, with 5 bases of the junction left unmatched. Germline CDR1 is KGHSH and CDR2 is LQKENI. The CDR3 region is CASSPDRARYEQYF. The CDR3 DNA is TGTGCCAGCTCACCGGACAGGGCTCGTTACGAGCAGTACTTC. The whole variable domain, remainder taken from reference TRBV18 and TRBJ2-7, is NAGVMQNPRHLVRRRGQEARLRCSPMKGHSHVYWYRQLPEEGLKFMVYLQKENIIDESGMPKERFSAEFPKEGPSILRIQQVVRGDSAAYFCASSPDRARYEQYFGPGTRLTVT.

The DNA of the CDR3 is TGTGCCAGCAGCTTAGTACTAGCGGGGCCGAGCACAGATACGCAGTATTTT. Protein sequence: CASSLVLAGPSTDTQYF. This chain connects TRBV11-2 to TRBJ2-3; 10 positions agree with TRBD2. The CDR3 has 17 residues. From germline, CDR1 is SGHAT and CDR2 FQNNGV. V shed 1 base and J 0 bases; nucleotides not matched to a gene: 4.

The CDR3 loop is CASRGSTGGSSYEQYF. The CDR3 DNA reads as TGCGCCAGCAGGGGGAGCACTGGCGGTAGCTCCTACGAGCAGTACTTC. The rearrangement joins TRBV5-1 to TRBJ2-7, with a tentative D call TRBD2 (5 bases). The ends were cut back, 5 bases at V and 0 bases at J, with 18 bases in the middle. CDR1 is SGHRS, CDR2 YFSETQ, per germline. The CDR3 runs to 16 residues.

This clone was counted a few times. This rearrangement joins TRBV19 to TRBJ1-2; 8 bases fit TRBD1. The CDR3 contains 15 residues. V lost 5 bases to trimming and J lost 4 bases; unmatched junction nucleotides: 9. Germline V gene lookup returns CDR1 LNHDA and CDR2 SQIVND (reference sequence). The CDR3 region is CASSLRQGQAYGYTF. CDR3 DNA sequence: TGTGCCAGTAGTTTACGACAGGGGCAAGCCTATGGCTACACCTTC. Full variable domain (rest looked up from reference TRBV19 and TRBJ1-2): DGGITQSPKYLFRKEGQNVTLSCEQNLNHDAMYWYRQDPGQGLRLIYYSQIVNDFQKGDIAEGYSVSREKKESFPLTVTSAQKNPTAFYLCASSLRQGQAYGYTFGSGTRLTVV.

The V call is TRBV6-2 or TRBV6-3, the J call TRBJ1-1; no reliable D call. This CDR3 region has 16 residues. Germline V CDR1 and CDR2: MNHEY, SVGEGT. V lost 5 bases to trimming and J lost 4 bases, with 20 bases between them. The CDR3 nucleotides are TGTGCCAGCAGTCGAAACCGGGTAGTGATCGGCACTGAAGCTTTCTTT. Protein: CASSRNRVVIGTEAFF.

The V call is TRBV4-3, the J call TRBJ2-3; D not certain. CDR1 and CDR2 from the germline V gene are LGHNA and YSLEER. CDR3 length: 16 amino acids. The germline V and J ends were trimmed by 3 bases and 2 bases, with 15 bases remaining between them. The CDR3 here is CASSHASVRDTDTQYF. The CDR3 nucleotides read TGCGCCAGCAGCCACGCGTCCGTGCGTGACACAGATACGCAGTATTTT.